This T cell receptor (beta chain) was identified in a study of T-cell reconstitution after alpha-beta-depleted transplantation in children. Molecular barcoding with unique molecular identifiers was used for the TCRbeta library. TCRdb fed the PCR reads into MiXCR, producing one record per CDR3 protein. There are some 390,000 distinct CDR3 sequences in the sample; 20% occur only once, and over 3.5% lies in the top ten. The CDR3 loop spans 16 amino acids. Germline V gene lookup returns CDR1 MDHEN and CDR2 SYDVKM. Trimming took 2 bases from V and 4 from J, leaving 14 bases between them. The chain has TRBV28 and TRBJ2-2; D gene ambiguous. This sequence was found in a human donor who donated a stem cell graft to a child with acute myeloid leukemia. The sample was PBMCs from the stem cell graft donor, taken from the stem cell graft. The DNA of the CDR3 is TGTGCCAGCAGTTTAAAACACGGACCCTCCACCGGGGAGCTGTTTTTT. Translating it yields CASSLKHGPSTGELFF.